Reported below is one T cell receptor beta chain. Antigen unknown. This sample stems from a study of PD-1 blockade in mismatch repair-deficient tumors. Method: immunoSEQ multiplex PCR; TCRdb's copy keeps in-frame clones and lacks some. Seen here are around 120,000 clones, more than 85% observed once, and the top ten hold roughly 14%. The germline CDR1 and CDR2 sequences are SGHTA and FQGNSA. CDR3 length: 16 amino acids. The trim removed 5 bases at V and 5 bases at J, leaving 10 bases unmatched. General study results and limits: Tumor-resident clones, often undetectable pretreatment in blood, expanded then contracted after pembrolizumab.

TCRs were sequenced from a few patients responding to pembrolizumab. The rearrangement links TRBV7-2 to TRBJ2-1; 9 nucleotides align to TRBD2. The specimen was peripheral blood, collected 44 weeks after starting pembrolizumab. The clonotype originates from an adult with mismatch repair-deficient cancer. CDR3 nucleotides: TGTGCCAGCAGCCCCCGCGGTAGCGGGAGCCACAATGAGCAGTTCTTC. Its translation: CASSPRGSGSHNEQFF.